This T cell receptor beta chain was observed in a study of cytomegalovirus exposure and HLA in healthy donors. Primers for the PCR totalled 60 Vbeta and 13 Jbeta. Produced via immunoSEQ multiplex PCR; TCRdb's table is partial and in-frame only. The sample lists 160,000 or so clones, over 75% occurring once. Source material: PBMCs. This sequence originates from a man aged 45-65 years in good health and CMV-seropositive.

CDR3 region: CASSGLDGGDTQYF. CDR3 sequence (DNA): TGTGCCAGCAGTGGGCTAGACGGTGGAGATACGCAGTATTTT. The chain carries TRBV2 and TRBJ2-3; the D is unclear. Trimming pared 4 bases from V and 5 bases from J, leaving 13 bases between. CDR1 and CDR2 (germline): SNHLY, FYNNEI. The CDR3 is 14 residues long.